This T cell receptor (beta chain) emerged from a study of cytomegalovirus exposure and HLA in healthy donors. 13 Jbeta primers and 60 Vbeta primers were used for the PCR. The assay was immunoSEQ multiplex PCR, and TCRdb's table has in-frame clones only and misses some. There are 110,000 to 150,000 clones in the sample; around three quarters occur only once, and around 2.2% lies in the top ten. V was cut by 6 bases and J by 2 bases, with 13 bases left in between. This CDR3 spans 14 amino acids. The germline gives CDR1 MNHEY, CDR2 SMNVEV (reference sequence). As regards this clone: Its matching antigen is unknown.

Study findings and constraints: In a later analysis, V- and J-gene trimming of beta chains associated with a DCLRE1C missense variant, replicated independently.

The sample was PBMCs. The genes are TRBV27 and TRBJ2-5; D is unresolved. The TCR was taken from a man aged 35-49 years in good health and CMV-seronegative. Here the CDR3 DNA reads TGTGCCAGCAGAAGCAGGATTCGACAAGAGACCCAGTACTTC. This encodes CASRSRIRQETQYF.